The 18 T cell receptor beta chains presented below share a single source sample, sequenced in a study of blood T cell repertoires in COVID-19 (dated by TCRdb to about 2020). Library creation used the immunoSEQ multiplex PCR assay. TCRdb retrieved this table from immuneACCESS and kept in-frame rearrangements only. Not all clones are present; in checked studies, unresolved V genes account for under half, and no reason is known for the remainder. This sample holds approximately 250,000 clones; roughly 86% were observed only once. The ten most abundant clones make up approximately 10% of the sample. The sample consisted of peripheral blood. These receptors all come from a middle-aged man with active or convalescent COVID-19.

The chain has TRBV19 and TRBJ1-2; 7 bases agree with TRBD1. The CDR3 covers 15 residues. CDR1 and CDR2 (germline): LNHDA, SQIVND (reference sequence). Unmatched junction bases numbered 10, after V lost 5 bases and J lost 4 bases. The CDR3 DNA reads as TGTGCCAGTAGTCCCCGACAGGGATTTTCCTATGGCTACACCTTC. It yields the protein CASSPRQGFSYGYTF.

For the CDR3, the DNA is TGTGCCTGGAGCGGAAGGGGTGGCAGGTCTAACTATGGCTACACCTTC. Protein: CAWSGRGGRSNYGYTF. The chain couples TRBV30 to TRBJ1-2; possibly TRBD1 for D (5 bases). V was shortened by 3 bases and J by 0 bases, with 17 bases between the two germline ends. The CDR3 sequence is 16 residues long. Per germline, CDR1 GTSNPN and CDR2 SVGIG (reference sequence).

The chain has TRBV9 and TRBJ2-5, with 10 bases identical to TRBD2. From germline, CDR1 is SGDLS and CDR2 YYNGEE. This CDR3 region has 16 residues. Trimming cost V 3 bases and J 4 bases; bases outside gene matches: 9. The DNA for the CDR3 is TGTGCCAGCAGCGACAGCGGGGGGGCCTTCGGAGAGACCCAGTACTTC. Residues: CASSDSGGAFGETQYF.

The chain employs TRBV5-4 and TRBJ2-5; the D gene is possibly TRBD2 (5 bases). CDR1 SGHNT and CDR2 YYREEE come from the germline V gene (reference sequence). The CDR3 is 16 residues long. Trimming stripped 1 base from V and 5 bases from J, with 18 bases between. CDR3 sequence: CASSLPGISRVETQYF. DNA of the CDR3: TGTGCCAGCAGCTTGCCCGGGATCTCTAGAGTGGAGACCCAGTACTTC. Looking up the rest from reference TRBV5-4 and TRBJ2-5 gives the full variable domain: ETGVTQSPTHLIKTRGQQVTLRCSSQSGHNTVSWYQQALGQGPQFIFQYYREEENGRGNFPPRFSGLQFPNYSSELNVNALELDDSALYLCASSLPGISRVETQYFGPGTRLLVL.

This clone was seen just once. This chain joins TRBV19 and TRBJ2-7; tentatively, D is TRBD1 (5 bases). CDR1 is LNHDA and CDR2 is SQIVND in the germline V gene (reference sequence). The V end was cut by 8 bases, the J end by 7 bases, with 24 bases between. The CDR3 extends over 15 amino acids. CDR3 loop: CASPKGLPVKEEQYF. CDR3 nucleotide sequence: TGTGCCAGTCCCAAGGGGCTCCCGGTCAAAGAGGAGCAGTACTTC. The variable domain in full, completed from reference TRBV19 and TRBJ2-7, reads DGGITQSPKYLFRKEGQNVTLSCEQNLNHDAMYWYRQDPGQGLRLIYYSQIVNDFQKGDIAEGYSVSREKKESFPLTVTSAQKNPTAFYLCASPKGLPVKEEQYFGPGTRLTVT.

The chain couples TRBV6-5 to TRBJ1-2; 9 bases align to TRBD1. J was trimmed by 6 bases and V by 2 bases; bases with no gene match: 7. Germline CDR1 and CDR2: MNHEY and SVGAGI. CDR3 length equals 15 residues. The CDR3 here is CASSYQGQGVDGYTF. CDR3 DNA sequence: TGTGCCAGCAGTTACCAGGGACAGGGTGTGGATGGCTACACCTTC.

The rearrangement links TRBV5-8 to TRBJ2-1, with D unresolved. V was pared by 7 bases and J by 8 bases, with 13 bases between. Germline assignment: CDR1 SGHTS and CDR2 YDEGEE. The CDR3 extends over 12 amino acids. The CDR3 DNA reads TGTGCCAGCCCTGTGGTGAGCGATGAGCAGTTCTTC. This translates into CASPVVSDEQFF.

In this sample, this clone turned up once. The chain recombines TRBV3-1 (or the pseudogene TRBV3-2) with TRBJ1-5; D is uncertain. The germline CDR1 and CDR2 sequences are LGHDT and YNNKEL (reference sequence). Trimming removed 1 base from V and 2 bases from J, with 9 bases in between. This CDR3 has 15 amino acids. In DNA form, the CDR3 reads TGTGCCAGCAGCCAAGGTACAGTTGGCAATCAGCCCCAGCATTTT. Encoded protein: CASSQGTVGNQPQHF.

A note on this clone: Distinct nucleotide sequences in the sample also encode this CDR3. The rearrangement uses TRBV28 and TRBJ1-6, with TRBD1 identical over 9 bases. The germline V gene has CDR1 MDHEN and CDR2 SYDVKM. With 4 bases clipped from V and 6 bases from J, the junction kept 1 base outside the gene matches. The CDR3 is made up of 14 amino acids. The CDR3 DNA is TGTGCCAGCAGTTCGGGACAGGGTAATTCACCCCTCCACTTT. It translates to CASSSGQGNSPLHF.

CDR3 coding DNA: TGTGCCAGCAGCTCTTACTCCCGGGGGGACTATGGCTACACCTTC. It specifies CASSSYSRGDYGYTF. V and J are TRBV13 and TRBJ1-2; tentative D call: TRBD1 (5 bases). Germline CDR1 reads PRHDT; CDR2 reads FYEKMQ (reference sequence). With 4 bases removed from V and 3 bases from J, the gap between germline ends came to 15 bases. The CDR3 length is 15 residues.

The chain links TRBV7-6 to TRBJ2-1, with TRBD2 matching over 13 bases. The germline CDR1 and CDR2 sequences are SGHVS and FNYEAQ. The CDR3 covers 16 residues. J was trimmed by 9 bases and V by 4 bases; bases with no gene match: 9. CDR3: CASSSALAGGPGEQFF. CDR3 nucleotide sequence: TGTGCCAGCAGCTCAGCACTAGCGGGAGGGCCCGGTGAGCAGTTCTTC.

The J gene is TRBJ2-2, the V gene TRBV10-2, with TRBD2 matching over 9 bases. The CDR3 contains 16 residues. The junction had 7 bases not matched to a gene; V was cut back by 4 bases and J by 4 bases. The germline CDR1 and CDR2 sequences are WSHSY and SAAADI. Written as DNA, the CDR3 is TGCGCCAGCAGTGCGGGCGGGGGGGCCGGCACCGGGGAGCTGTTTTTT. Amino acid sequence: CASSAGGGAGTGELFF.

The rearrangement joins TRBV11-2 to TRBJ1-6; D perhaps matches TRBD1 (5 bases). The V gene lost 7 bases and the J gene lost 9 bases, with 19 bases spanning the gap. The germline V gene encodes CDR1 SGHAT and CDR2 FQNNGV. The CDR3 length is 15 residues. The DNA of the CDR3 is TGTGCCAGCACTTACGACGACAGTTCCCCTTCACCCCTCCACTTT. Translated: CASTYDDSSPSPLHF.

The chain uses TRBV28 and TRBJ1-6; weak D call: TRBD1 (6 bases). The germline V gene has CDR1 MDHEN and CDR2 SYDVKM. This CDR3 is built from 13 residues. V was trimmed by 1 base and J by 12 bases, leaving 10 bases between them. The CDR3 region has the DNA TGTGCCAGCAGTTTATTACAGGGATTACCCCTCCACTTT. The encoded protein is CASSLLQGLPLHF.

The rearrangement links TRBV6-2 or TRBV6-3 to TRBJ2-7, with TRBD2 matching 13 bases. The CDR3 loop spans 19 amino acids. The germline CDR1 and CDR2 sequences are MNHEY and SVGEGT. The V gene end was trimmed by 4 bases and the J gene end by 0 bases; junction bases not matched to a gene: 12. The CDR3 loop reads CASSSGLAGPSTSSYEQYF. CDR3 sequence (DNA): TGTGCCAGCAGTTCGGGACTAGCGGGACCATCGACAAGCTCCTACGAGCAGTACTTC.

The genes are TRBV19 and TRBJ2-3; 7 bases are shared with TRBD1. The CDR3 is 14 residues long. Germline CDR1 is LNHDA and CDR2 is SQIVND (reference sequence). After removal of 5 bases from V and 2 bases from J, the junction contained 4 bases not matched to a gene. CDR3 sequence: CASSLQGITDTQYF. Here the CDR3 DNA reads TGTGCCAGTAGTTTACAGGGGATCACAGATACGCAGTATTTT.

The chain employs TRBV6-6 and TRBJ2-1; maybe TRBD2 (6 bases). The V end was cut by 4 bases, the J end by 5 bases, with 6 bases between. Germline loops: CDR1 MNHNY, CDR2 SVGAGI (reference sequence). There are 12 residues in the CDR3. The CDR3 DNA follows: TGTGCCAGCAGTTGGGGGGACAATGAGCAGTTCTTC. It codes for CASSWGDNEQFF.

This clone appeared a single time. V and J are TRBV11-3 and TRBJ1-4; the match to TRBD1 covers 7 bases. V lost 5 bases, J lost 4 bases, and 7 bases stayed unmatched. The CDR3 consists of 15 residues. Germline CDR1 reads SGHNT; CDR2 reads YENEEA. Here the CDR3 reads CASSRGTDYNEKLFF. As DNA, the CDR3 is TGTGCCAGCAGCAGAGGGACAGATTATAATGAAAAACTGTTTTTT. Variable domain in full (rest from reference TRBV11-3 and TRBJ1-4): EAGVVQSPRYKIIEKKQPVAFWCNPISGHNTLYWYLQNLGQGPELLIRYENEEAVDDSQLPKDRFSAERLKGVDSTLKIQPAELGDSAVYLCASSRGTDYNEKLFFGSGTQLSVL.